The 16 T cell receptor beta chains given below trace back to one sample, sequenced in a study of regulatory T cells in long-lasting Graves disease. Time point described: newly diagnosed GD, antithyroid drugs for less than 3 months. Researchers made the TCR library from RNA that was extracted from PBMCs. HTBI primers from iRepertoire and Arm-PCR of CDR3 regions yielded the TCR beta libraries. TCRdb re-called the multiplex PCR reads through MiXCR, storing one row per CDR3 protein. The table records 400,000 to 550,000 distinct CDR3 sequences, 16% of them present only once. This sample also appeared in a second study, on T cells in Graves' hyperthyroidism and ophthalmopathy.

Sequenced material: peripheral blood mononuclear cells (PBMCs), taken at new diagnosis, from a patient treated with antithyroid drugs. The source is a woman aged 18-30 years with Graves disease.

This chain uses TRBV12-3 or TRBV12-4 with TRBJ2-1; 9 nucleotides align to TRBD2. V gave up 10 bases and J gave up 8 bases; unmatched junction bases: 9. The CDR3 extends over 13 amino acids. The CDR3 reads CATCPSGIDEQFF. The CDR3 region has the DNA TGTGCCACGTGCCCTAGCGGGATAGATGAGCAGTTCTTC.

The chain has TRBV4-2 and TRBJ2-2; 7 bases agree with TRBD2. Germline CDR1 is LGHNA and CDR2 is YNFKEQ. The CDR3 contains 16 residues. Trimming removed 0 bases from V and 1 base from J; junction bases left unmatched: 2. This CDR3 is CASSQDGGRNTGELFF. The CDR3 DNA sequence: TGTGCCAGCAGCCAAGACGGCGGGAGGAACACCGGGGAGCTGTTTTTT.

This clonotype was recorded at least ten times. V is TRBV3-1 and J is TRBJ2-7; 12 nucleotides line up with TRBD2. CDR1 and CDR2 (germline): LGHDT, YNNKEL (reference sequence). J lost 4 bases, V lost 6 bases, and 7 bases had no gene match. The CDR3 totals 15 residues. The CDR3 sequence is CASSRLAGVPYEQYF. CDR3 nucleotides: TGTGCCAGCAGTCGACTAGCGGGAGTCCCATACGAGCAGTACTTC.

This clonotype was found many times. The CDR3 reads CASSPDRLNIQYF. CDR3 coding DNA: TGTGCCAGCAGTCCGGACAGGTTAAACATTCAGTACTTC. V usage is TRBV3-1 and J usage is TRBJ2-4, with TRBD1 matching 7 bases. This CDR3 spans 13 amino acids. Per the germline V gene, CDR1 is LGHDT and CDR2 is YNNKEL (reference sequence). The V gene end was trimmed by 6 bases and the J gene end by 6 bases; junction bases not matched to a gene: 5.

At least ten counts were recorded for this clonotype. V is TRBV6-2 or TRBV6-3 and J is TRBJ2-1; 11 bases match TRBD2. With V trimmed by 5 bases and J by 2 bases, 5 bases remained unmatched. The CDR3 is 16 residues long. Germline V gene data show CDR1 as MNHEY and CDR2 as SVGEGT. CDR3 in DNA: TGTGCCAGCAGTACGAATAGCGGGAGGGCCTACAATGAGCAGTTCTTC. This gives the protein CASSTNSGRAYNEQFF.

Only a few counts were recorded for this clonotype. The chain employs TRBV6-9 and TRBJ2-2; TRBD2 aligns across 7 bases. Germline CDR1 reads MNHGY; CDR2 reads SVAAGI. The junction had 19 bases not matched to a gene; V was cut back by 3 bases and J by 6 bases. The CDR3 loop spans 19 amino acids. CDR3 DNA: TGTGCCAGCAGTTACTGGGTTTCGCGTCGACTAGCAATCCCCGGGGAGCTGTTTTTT. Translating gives CASSYWVSRRLAIPGELFF.

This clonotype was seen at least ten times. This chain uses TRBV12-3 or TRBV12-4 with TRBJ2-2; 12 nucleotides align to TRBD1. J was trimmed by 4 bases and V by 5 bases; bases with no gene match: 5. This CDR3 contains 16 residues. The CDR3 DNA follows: TGTGCCAGCAGTCCCCGGGACAGGGGGCCCACCGGGGAGCTGTTTTTT. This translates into CASSPRDRGPTGELFF.

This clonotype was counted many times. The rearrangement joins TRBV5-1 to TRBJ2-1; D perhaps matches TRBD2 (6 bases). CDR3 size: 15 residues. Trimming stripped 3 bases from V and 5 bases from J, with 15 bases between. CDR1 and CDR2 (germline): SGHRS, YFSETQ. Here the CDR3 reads CASSWDGRGHNEQFF. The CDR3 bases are TGCGCCAGCAGCTGGGACGGGAGAGGCCACAATGAGCAGTTCTTC. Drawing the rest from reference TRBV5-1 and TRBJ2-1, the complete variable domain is KAGVTQTPRYLIKTRGQQVTLSCSPISGHRSVSWYQQTPGQGLQFLFEYFSETQRNKGNFPGRFSGRQFSNSRSEMNVSTLELGDSALYLCASSWDGRGHNEQFFGPGTRLTVL.

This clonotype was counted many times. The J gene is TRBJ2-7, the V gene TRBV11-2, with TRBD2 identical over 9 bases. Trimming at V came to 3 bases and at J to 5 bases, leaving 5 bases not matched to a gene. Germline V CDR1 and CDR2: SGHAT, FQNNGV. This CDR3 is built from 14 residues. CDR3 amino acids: CASSFSGSSDEQYF. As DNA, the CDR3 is TGTGCCAGCAGCTTTAGCGGGAGTTCAGACGAGCAGTACTTC. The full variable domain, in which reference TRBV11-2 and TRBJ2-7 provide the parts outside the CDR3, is EAGVAQSPRYKIIEKRQSVAFWCNPISGHATLYWYQQILGQGPKLLIQFQNNGVVDDSQLPKDRFSAERLKGVDSTLKIQPAKLEDSAVYLCASSFSGSSDEQYFGPGTRLTVT.

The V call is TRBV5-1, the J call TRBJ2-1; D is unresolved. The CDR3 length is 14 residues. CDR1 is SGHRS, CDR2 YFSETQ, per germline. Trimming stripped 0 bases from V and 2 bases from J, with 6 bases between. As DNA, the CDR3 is TGCGCCAGCAGCTTGGCCACACCCTACAATGAGCAGTTCTTC. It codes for CASSLATPYNEQFF.

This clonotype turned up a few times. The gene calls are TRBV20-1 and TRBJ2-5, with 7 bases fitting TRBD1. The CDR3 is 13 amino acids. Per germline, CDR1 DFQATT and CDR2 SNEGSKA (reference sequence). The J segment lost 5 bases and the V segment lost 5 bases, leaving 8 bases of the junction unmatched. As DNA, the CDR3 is TGCAGTGCTGTCGGACAGGTATTGGAGACCCAGTACTTC. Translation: CSAVGQVLETQYF.

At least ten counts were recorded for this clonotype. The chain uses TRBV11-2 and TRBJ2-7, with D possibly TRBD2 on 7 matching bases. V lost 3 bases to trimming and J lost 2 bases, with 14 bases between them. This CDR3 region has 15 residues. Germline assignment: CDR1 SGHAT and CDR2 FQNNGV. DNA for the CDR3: TGTGCCAGCAGCTTCGGCGGGGGCGAGACCTACGAGCAGTACTTC. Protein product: CASSFGGGETYEQYF. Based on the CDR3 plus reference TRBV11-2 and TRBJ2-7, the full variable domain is EAGVAQSPRYKIIEKRQSVAFWCNPISGHATLYWYQQILGQGPKLLIQFQNNGVVDDSQLPKDRFSAERLKGVDSTLKIQPAKLEDSAVYLCASSFGGGETYEQYFGPGTRLTVT.

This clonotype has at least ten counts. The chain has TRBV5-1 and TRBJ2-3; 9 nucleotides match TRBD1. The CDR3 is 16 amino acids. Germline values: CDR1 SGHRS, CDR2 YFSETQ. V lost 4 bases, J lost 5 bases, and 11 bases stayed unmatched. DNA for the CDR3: TGCGCCAGCAGCGGCTTCCGGGACAGGGTAGGAGATACGCAGTATTTT. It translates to CASSGFRDRVGDTQYF.

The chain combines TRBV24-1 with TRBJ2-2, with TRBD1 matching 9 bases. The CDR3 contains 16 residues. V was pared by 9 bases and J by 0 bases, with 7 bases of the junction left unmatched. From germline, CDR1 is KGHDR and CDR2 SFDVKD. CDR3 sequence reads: CATETGGGPNTGELFF. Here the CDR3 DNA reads TGTGCCACCGAGACAGGGGGGGGCCCGAACACCGGGGAGCTGTTTTTT.

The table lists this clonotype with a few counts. CDR3 DNA sequence: TGTGCCAGCAGCGCCACGGTGAGGGATTCCTACGAGCAGTACTTC. Amino acid sequence: CASSATVRDSYEQYF. The V gene is TRBV5-5, the J gene TRBJ2-7; tentative D call: TRBD2 (5 bases). The CDR3 runs to 15 residues. V was shortened by 4 bases and J by 1 base, with 15 bases between the two germline ends. In germline, CDR1 is SGHKS, CDR2 YYEKEE (reference sequence). Full variable domain (outside the CDR3, taken from reference TRBV5-5 and TRBJ2-7): DAGVTQSPTHLIKTRGQQVTLRCSPISGHKSVSWYQQVLGQGPQFIFQYYEKEERGRGNFPDRFSARQFPNYSSELNVNALLLGDSALYLCASSATVRDSYEQYFGPGTRLTVT.

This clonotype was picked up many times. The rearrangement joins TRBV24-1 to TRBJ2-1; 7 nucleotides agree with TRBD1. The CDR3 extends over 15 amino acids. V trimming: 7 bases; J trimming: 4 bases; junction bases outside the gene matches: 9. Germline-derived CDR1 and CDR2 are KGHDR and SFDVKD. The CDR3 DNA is TGTGCCACCAGCTCTACAGGGGTGGGGTACAATGAGCAGTTCTTC. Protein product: CATSSTGVGYNEQFF.